These T cell receptor beta chains were read from a single sample in a study of CD8+ T cells in alopecia areata. Sequenced by immunoSEQ multiplex PCR; TCRdb stores in-frame clones only, minus some. The table records around 250,000 clones, approximately 61% of them present only once. Sequences were derived from CD4+ T cells sorted from blood, sampled at week 0. The receptors shown here come from a human donor with alopecia areata. Both conserved end residues are part of each CDR3. The D gene is left open where the match is weak. Clone size is not always given. Where it is, it says once, few, many or a class for expanded clones.

J gene: TRBJ1-2
V gene: TRBV11-1
clone size: few
D gene: -
CDR3 DNA: TGTGCCAGCAGCGTTACGGGATATGGCTACACCTTC
CDR3 protein: CASSVTGYGYTF

J gene: TRBJ1-1
V gene: TRBV30
clone size: -
D gene: -
CDR3 DNA: TGTGCCTGGAGTAAGAACACTGAAGCTTTCTTT
CDR3 protein: CAWSKNTEAFF

J gene: TRBJ1-5
V gene: TRBV6-1
clone size: -
D gene: -
CDR3 DNA: TGTGCCAGCGCGGGCCTTAGCAATCAGCCCCAGCATTTT
CDR3 protein: CASAGLSNQPQHF

J gene: TRBJ1-5
V gene: TRBV7-2
clone size: few
D gene: -
CDR3 DNA: TGTGCCAGCAGCCGGGAGACTAATCAGCCCCAGCATTTT
CDR3 protein: CASSRETNQPQHF

J gene: TRBJ2-4
V gene: TRBV29-1
clone size: -
D gene: -
CDR3 DNA: TGCAGCGTTGGAAGTGCGGTCAAAAACATTCAGTACTTC
CDR3 protein: CSVGSAVKNIQYF

J gene: TRBJ1-5
V gene: TRBV29-1
clone size: once
D gene: -
CDR3 DNA: TGCAGCGTTGGGGGCAGACGGGGTCAGCCCCAGCATTTT
CDR3 protein: CSVGGRRGQPQHF

J gene: TRBJ1-4
V gene: TRBV7-9
clone size: -
D gene: -
CDR3 DNA: TGTGCCAGCAGCCTGGCGGTCAGCGGTAATGAAAAACTGTTTTTT
CDR3 protein: CASSLAVSGNEKLFF

J gene: TRBJ2-1
V gene: TRBV15
clone size: -
D gene: -
CDR3 DNA: TGTGCCACCAGCAGAGAGTCTCTAGGCGATGAGCAGTTCTTC
CDR3 protein: CATSRESLGDEQFF

J gene: TRBJ1-1
V gene: TRBV10-3
clone size: -
D gene: -
CDR3 DNA: TGTGCCATCAGGCAGGGGCTGAACACTGAAGCTTTCTTT
CDR3 protein: CAIRQGLNTEAFF

J gene: TRBJ1-3
V gene: TRBV9
clone size: -
D gene: TRBD1
CDR3 DNA: TGTGCCAGCAGCGGGACAGGGAACTCTGGAAACACCATATATTTT
CDR3 protein: CASSGTGNSGNTIYF

J gene: TRBJ2-7
V gene: TRBV15
clone size: -
D gene: -
CDR3 DNA: TGTGCCACCAGCAGCCCTGGCAGGGGGGCTGGGGAGCAGTACTTC
CDR3 protein: CATSSPGRGAGEQYF

J gene: TRBJ2-5
V gene: TRBV12-5
clone size: -
D gene: -
CDR3 DNA: TGTGCTAGTGGTTTTATAAACCGTCCGACGGAGACCCAGTACTTC
CDR3 protein: CASGFINRPTETQYF

J gene: TRBJ1-1
V gene: TRBV11-2
clone size: -
D gene: TRBD1
CDR3 DNA: TGTGCCAGCAGCTTTGCAGGGGGCGTCTCTGAAGCTTTCTTT
CDR3 protein: CASSFAGGVSEAFF

J gene: TRBJ1-1
V gene: TRBV2
clone size: -
D gene: -
CDR3 DNA: TGTGCCAGCAAGGCCGACGGGGCTTTCTTT
CDR3 protein: CASKADGAFF

J gene: TRBJ2-7
V gene: TRBV7-3
clone size: few
D gene: -
CDR3 DNA: TGTGCCAGCAGCCAGCAACAGGGTAACGAGCAGTACTTC
CDR3 protein: CASSQQQGNEQYF

J gene: TRBJ1-1
V gene: TRBV4-1
clone size: -
D gene: -
CDR3 DNA: TGCGCCAGTAACAACGTTGCAGGGGCCCAACCCGAAGCTTTCTTT
CDR3 protein: CASNNVAGAQPEAFF

J gene: TRBJ2-7
V gene: TRBV27
clone size: -
D gene: -
CDR3 DNA: TGTGCCAGCAGTTTAAATACGGGGATCTCCTACGAGCAGTACTTC
CDR3 protein: CASSLNTGISYEQYF

J gene: TRBJ1-1
V gene: TRBV5-5
clone size: -
D gene: -
CDR3 DNA: TGTGCCAGCAGCTTGGTCGAGCGGAGCACTGAAGCTTTCTTT
CDR3 protein: CASSLVERSTEAFF

J gene: TRBJ1-1
V gene: TRBV25-1
clone size: few
D gene: -
CDR3 DNA: TGTGCCAGCAGTGAAAGAGGGAAGGGTATGAACACTGAAGCTTTCTTT
CDR3 protein: CASSERGKGMNTEAFF

J gene: TRBJ1-1
V gene: TRBV29-1
clone size: -
D gene: -
CDR3 DNA: TGCAGCGTTGAAGGGCAGGGCGGCACTGAAGCTTTCTTT
CDR3 protein: CSVEGQGGTEAFF

J gene: TRBJ1-1
V gene: TRBV4-2
clone size: -
D gene: -
CDR3 DNA: TGTGCCAGCAGCCAAGAATCAAGAAGGGCTTTCTTT
CDR3 protein: CASSQESRRAFF

J gene: TRBJ1-6
V gene: TRBV7-3
clone size: -
D gene: TRBD1
CDR3 DNA: TGTGCCAGCAGCCCTAGACAGGGAGAGTCCCTCCACTTT
CDR3 protein: CASSPRQGESLHF

J gene: TRBJ2-3
V gene: TRBV5-6
clone size: -
D gene: -
CDR3 DNA: TGTGCCAGCAGCTTGGGGCAGTCTGGGTCAGATACGCAGTATTTT
CDR3 protein: CASSLGQSGSDTQYF

J gene: TRBJ1-5
V gene: TRBV4-3
clone size: -
D gene: TRBD1
CDR3 DNA: TGCGCCAGCAGCCAAGATGTTCGGACAGGTCAGCAGCGCCAGCATTTT
CDR3 protein: CASSQDVRTGQQRQHF

J gene: TRBJ1-2
V gene: TRBV5-6
clone size: -
D gene: -
CDR3 DNA: TGTGCCAGCAGCCACAAAGGGTCAGGGAACTATGGCTACACCTTC
CDR3 protein: CASSHKGSGNYGYTF

J gene: TRBJ2-7
V gene: TRBV30
clone size: -
D gene: -
CDR3 DNA: TGTGCCTGGAGTGTACGTAAGGATTACGAGCAGTACTTC
CDR3 protein: CAWSVRKDYEQYF

J gene: TRBJ2-7
V gene: TRBV5-4
clone size: few
D gene: -
CDR3 DNA: TGTGCCAGCAGCCCCTCCGGAGGCCGCGGCGAGCAGTACTTC
CDR3 protein: CASSPSGGRGEQYF